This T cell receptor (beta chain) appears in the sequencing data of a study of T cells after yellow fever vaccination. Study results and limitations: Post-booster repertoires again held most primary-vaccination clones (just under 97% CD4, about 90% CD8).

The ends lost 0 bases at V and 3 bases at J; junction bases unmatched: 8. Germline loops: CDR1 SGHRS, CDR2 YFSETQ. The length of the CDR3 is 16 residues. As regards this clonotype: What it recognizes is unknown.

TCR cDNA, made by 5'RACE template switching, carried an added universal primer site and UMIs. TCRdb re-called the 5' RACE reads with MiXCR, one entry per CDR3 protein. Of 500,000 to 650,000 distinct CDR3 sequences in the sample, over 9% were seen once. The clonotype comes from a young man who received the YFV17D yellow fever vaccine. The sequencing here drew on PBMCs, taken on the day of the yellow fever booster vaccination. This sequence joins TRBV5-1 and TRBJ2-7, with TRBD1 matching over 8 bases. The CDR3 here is CASSLDETGDFYEQYF. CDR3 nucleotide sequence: TGCGCCAGCAGCTTGGATGAGACAGGGGATTTCTACGAGCAGTACTTC.